This T cell receptor (beta chain) emerged from a study of cytomegalovirus exposure and HLA in healthy donors. The PCR used 60 Vbeta and 13 Jbeta primers. This table comes from immunoSEQ multiplex PCR, and its TCRdb copy is limited to in-frame clones, with some not included. The table includes under 200,000 clones, around 79% detected once. General study results and limits: It has been reported that TCR beta sequences accurately predicted the HLA-A and HLA-B alleles of most subjects. A highly shared variant cluster was judged a likely technical artifact.

Comments on this clone: The antigen is not known.

Sequenced input: PBMCs. The sequence derives from a man aged 35 to 55 in good health and CMV-seronegative.

For the CDR3, the DNA is TGTGCCTGGACTAGCGGGATCAATGAGCAGTTCTTC. Translating gives CAWTSGINEQFF. The chain combines TRBV30 with TRBJ2-1; 9 nucleotides match TRBD2. This CDR3 contains 12 residues. The V gene's germline CDR1 is GTSNPN and CDR2 SVGIG (reference sequence). V lost 4 bases, J lost 6 bases, and 1 base stayed unmatched.